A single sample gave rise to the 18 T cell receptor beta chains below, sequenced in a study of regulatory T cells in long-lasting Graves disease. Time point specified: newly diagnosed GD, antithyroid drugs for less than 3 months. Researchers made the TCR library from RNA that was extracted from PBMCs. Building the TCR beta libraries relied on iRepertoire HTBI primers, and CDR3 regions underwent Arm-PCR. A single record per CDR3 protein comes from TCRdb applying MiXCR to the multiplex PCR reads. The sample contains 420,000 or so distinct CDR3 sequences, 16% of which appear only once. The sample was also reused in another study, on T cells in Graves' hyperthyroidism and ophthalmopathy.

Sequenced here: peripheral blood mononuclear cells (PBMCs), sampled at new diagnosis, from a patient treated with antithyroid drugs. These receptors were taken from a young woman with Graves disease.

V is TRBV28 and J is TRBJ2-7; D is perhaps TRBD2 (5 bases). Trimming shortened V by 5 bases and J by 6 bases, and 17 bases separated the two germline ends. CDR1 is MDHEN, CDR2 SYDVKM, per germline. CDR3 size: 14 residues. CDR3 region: CASSPAPGYCEQYF. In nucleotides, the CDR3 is TGTGCCAGCAGTCCCGCGCCGGGGTATTGCGAGCAGTACTTC.

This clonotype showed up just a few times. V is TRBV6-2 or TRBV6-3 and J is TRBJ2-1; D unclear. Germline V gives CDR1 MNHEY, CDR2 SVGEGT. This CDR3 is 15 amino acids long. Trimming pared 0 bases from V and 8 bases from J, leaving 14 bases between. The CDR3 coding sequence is TGTGCCAGCAGTTACTCGACAAGTTCTGTCGATGAGCAGTTCTTC. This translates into CASSYSTSSVDEQFF.

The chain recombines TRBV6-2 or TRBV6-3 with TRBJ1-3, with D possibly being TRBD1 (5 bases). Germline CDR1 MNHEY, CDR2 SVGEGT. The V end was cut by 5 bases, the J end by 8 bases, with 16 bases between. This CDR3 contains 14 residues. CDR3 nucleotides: TGTGCCAGCAGTGAGGGACTCCCTAGGGACACCATATATTTT. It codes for CASSEGLPRDTIYF.

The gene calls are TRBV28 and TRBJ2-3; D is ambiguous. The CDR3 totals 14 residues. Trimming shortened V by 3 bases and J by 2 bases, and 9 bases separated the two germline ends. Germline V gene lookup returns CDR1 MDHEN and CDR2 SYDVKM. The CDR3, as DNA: TGTGCCAGCAGTTTGGTCCAGCTCACAGATACGCAGTATTTT. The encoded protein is CASSLVQLTDTQYF.

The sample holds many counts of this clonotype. The CDR3 loop is CASSVRGTWTSGTVNNEQFF. CDR3 DNA: TGTGCCAGCAGCGTAAGAGGAACCTGGACTAGCGGGACGGTAAACAATGAGCAGTTCTTC. This chain joins TRBV7-8 and TRBJ2-1, with 12 bases lining up with TRBD2. The germline V gene encodes CDR1 SGHVS and CDR2 FQNEAQ. The CDR3 sequence is 20 residues long. The V gene end was trimmed by 5 bases and the J gene end by 5 bases; junction bases not matched to a gene: 19.

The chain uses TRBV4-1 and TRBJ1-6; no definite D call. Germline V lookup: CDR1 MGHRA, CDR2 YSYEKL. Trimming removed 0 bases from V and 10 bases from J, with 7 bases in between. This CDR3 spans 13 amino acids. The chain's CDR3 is CASSQDTISPLHF. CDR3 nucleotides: TGCGCCAGCAGCCAAGATACGATCTCACCCCTCCACTTT.

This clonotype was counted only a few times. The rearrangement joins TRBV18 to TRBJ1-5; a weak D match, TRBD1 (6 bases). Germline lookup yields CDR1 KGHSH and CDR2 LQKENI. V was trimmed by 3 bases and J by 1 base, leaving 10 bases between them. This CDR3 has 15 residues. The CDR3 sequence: CASSPGGPSNQPQHF. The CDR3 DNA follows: TGTGCCAGCTCACCCGGGGGGCCGAGCAATCAGCCCCAGCATTTT.

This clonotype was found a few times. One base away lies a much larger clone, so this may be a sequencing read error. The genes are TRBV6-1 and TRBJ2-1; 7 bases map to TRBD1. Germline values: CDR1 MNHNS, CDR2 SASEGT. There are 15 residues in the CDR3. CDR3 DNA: TGTGCCAGCCAGGGTCCCGGGACAGCTTACAATGAGCAGTCCTTC. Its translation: CASQGPGTAYNEQSF.

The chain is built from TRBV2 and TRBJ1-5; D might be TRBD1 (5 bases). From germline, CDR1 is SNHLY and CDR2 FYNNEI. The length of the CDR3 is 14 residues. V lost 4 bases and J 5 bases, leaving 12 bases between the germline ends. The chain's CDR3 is CASSGLTEDQPQHF. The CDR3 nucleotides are TGTGCCAGCAGTGGCTTGACAGAGGATCAGCCCCAGCATTTT. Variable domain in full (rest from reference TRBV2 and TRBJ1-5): EPEVTQTPSHQVTQMGQEVILRCVPISNHLYFYWYRQILGQKVEFLVSFYNNEISEKSEIFDDQFSVERPDGSNFTLKIRSTKLEDSAMYFCASSGLTEDQPQHFGDGTRLSIL.

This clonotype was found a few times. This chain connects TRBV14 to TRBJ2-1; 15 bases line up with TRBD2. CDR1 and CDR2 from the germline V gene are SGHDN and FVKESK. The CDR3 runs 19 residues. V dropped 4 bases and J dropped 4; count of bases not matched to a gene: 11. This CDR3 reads CASSLGLAGGGTYYNEQFF. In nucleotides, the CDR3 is TGTGCCAGCAGCCTCGGACTAGCGGGGGGGGGGACATATTACAATGAGCAGTTCTTC.

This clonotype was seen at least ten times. The DNA of the CDR3 is TGCAGTGCTACCCGTTTCGGGGGAGGTAGCAATCAGCCCCAGCATTTT. Amino acid sequence: CSATRFGGGSNQPQHF. This chain uses TRBV20-1 with TRBJ1-5; possibly TRBD1 for D (5 bases). In germline, CDR1 is DFQATT, CDR2 SNEGSKA (reference sequence). Deletions cut 4 bases from V and 0 bases from J, with 16 bases between. The CDR3 is 16 amino acids.

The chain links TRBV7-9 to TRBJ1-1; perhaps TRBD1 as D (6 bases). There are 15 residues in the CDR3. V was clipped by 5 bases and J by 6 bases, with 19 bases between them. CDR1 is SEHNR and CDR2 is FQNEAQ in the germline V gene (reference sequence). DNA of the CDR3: TGTGCCAGCAGCCCACTACAGGGTCGATACGCTGAAGCTTTCTTT. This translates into CASSPLQGRYAEAFF.

The CDR3 nucleotides are TGTGCCAGCAAAGAACGGGACCTCTCCTACAATGAGCAGTTCTTC. Translation: CASKERDLSYNEQFF. The chain has TRBV6-1 and TRBJ2-1, with D possibly called TRBD1 or TRBD2 (5 bases each). The CDR3 has 15 residues. Trimming removed 7 bases at V and 0 bases at J, with 13 bases between. Germline CDR1 reads MNHNS; CDR2 reads SASEGT.

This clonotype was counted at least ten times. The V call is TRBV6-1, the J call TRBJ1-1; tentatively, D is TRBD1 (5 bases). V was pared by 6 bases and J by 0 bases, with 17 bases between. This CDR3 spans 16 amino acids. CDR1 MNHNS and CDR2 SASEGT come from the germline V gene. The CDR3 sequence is CASSKQGGALNTEAFF. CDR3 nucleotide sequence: TGTGCCAGCAGCAAACAAGGCGGGGCCTTGAACACTGAAGCTTTCTTT.

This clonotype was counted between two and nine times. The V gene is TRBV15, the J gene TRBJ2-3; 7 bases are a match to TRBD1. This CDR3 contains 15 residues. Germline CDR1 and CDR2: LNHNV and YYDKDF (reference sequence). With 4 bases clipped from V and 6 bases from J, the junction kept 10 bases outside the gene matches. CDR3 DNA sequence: TGTGCCACCAGCACCTGGACAGGCACCGGGGATACGCAGTATTTT. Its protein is CATSTWTGTGDTQYF.

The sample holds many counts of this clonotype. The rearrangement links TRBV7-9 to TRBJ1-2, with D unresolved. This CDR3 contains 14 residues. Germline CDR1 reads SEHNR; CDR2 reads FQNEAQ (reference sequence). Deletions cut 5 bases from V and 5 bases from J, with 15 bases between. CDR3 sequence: CASSVFTVEYGYTF. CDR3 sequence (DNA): TGTGCCAGCAGCGTATTTACAGTGGAATATGGCTACACCTTC.

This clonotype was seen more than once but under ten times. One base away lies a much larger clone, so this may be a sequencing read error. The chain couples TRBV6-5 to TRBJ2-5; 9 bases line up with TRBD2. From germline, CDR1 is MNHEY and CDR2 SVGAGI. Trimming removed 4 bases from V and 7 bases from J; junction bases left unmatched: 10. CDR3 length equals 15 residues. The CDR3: CASSLAGGPGGTQYF. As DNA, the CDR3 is TGTGCCAGCAGTTTGGCGGGAGGGCCGGGGGGGACCCAGTACTTC.

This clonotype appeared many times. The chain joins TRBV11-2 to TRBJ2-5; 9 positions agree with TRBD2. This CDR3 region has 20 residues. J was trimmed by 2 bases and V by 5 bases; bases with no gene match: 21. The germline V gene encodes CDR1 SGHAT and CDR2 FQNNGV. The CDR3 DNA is TGTGCCAGCAGCCCCGTAGCGGGAGAGGACCAATCCACCGCTCAAGAGACCCAGTACTTC. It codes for CASSPVAGEDQSTAQETQYF.